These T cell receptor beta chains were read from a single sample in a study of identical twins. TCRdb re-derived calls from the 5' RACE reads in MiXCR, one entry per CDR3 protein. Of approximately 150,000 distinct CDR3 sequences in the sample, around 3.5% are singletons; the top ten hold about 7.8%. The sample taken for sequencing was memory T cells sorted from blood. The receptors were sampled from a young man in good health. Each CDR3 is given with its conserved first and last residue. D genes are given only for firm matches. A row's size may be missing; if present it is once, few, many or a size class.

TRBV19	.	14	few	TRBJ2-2	CASSMGRDTGELFF	TGTGCCAGTAGTATGGGACGGGACACCGGGGAGCTGTTTTTT
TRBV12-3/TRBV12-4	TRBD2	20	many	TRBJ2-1	CASRGESGSGRRSSYNEQFF	TGTGCCAGCAGGGGGGAGTCTGGTAGCGGGAGGAGAAGCTCCTACAATGAGCAGTTCTTC
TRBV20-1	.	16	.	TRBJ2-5	CSATQQKRTGSETQYF	TGCAGTGCTACGCAACAAAAACGGACGGGATCGGAGACCCAGTACTTC
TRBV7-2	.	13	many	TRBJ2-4	CASSLYQANIQYF	TGTGCCAGCAGCTTATATCAGGCTAACATTCAGTACTTC
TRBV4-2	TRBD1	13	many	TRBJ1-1	CASSLDRGSEAFF	TGTGCCAGCAGCCTAGACAGGGGCTCGGAAGCTTTCTTT
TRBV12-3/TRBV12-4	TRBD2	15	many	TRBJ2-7	CASSLAGGPTYEQYF	TGTGCCAGCAGTCTAGCGGGAGGGCCGACCTACGAGCAGTACTTC
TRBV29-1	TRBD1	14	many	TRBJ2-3	CSGRTGISTDTQYF	TGCAGCGGACGGACAGGGATTAGCACAGATACGCAGTATTTT
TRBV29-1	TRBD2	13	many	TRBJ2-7	CSVASGRRREQYF	TGCAGCGTTGCTAGCGGGAGAAGGAGAGAGCAGTACTTC
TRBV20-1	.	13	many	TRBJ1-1	CSASRGRDTEAFF	TGCAGTGCTAGCAGGGGAAGGGACACTGAAGCTTTCTTT
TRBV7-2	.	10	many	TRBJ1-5	CASSQRWRHF	TGTGCCAGCAGCCAAAGGTGGCGGCATTTT
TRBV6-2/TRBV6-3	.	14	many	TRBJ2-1	CASSSLGSYNEQFF	TGTGCCAGCAGTTCCTTGGGGTCCTACAATGAGCAGTTCTTC
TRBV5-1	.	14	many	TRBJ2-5	CASSLYRAEETQYF	TGCGCCAGCAGCTTGTACCGGGCGGAAGAGACCCAGTACTTC
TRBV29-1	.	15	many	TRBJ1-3	CSVLGLQGSGNTIYF	TGCAGCGTTCTCGGGCTCCAGGGCTCTGGAAACACCATATATTTT
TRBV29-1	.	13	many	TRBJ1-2	CSVEEDGGYGYTF	TGCAGCGTTGAGGAGGACGGAGGCTATGGCTACACCTTC
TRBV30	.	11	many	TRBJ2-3	CAWRVTDTQYF	TGTGCCTGGAGGGTCACAGATACGCAGTATTTT
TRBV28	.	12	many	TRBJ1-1	CASLIRGTEAFF	TGTGCCAGCCTCATCCGGGGCACTGAAGCTTTCTTT
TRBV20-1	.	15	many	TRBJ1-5	CSARDNGHGGQPQHF	TGCAGTGCTAGAGATAACGGGCACGGGGGTCAGCCCCAGCATTTT
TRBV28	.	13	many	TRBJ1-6	CASFPYPNSPLHF	TGTGCCAGTTTCCCCTACCCTAATTCACCCCTCCACTTT
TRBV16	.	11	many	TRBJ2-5	CASSQGQTQYF	TGTGCCAGCAGCCAGGGACAGACCCAGTACTTC
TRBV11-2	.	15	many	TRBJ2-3	CASSLGSASTDTQYF	TGTGCCAGCAGCTTAGGGTCAGCAAGCACAGATACGCAGTATTTT
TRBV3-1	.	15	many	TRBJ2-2	CASSQPSVGTGELFF	TGTGCCAGCAGCCAACCTAGCGTTGGCACCGGGGAGCTGTTTTTT
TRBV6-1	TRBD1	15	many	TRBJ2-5	CASSGSQGTEETQYF	TGTGCCAGCAGTGGCAGCCAGGGGACAGAAGAGACCCAGTACTTC
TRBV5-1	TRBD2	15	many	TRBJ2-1	CASSPSGRANNEQFF	TGCGCCAGCAGTCCTAGCGGGAGGGCCAACAATGAGCAGTTCTTC
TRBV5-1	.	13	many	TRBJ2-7	CASSQGLTYEQYF	TGCGCCAGCAGCCAGGGGCTCACCTACGAGCAGTACTTC
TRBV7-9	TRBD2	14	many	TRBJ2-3	CASSLAGDTDTQYF	TGTGCCAGCAGCCTAGCGGGAGACACAGATACGCAGTATTTT
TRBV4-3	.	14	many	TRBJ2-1	CASSDRQVNNEQFF	TGCGCCAGCAGCGATAGACAGGTTAACAATGAGCAGTTCTTC
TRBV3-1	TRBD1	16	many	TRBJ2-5	CASSYSGTGPKETQYF	TGTGCCAGCAGCTACTCCGGGACAGGGCCTAAAGAGACCCAGTACTTC
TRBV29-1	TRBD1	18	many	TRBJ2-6	CSALQDRGEGSGANVLTF	TGCAGCGCCCTCCAGGACAGGGGTGAAGGTTCTGGGGCCAACGTCCTGACTTTC
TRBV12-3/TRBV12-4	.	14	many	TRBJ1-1	CASSLRMRNTEAFF	TGTGCCAGCAGTTTGCGAATGCGGAACACTGAAGCTTTCTTT
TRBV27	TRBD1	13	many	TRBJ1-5	CASSDRVDQPQHF	TGTGCCAGCAGTGACAGGGTTGATCAGCCCCAGCATTTT
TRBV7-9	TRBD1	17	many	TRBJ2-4	CASSPPQGALAKNIQYF	TGTGCCAGCAGCCCACCCCAGGGGGCACTGGCCAAAAACATTCAGTACTTC
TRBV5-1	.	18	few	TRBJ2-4	CASHETGAGGVAKNIQYF	TGCGCCAGTCACGAGACAGGGGCTGGGGGGGTAGCCAAAAACATTCAGTACTTC
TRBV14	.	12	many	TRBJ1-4	CASSPTDEKLFF	TGTGCCAGCAGCCCGACGGATGAAAAACTGTTTTTT
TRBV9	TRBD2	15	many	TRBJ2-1	CASSAGTMTYNEQFF	TGTGCCAGCAGCGCGGGGACTATGACCTACAATGAGCAGTTCTTC
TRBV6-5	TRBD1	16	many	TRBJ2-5	CASSSPMDRGEGTQYF	TGTGCCAGCAGTTCGCCTATGGACAGGGGTGAGGGGACCCAGTACTTC
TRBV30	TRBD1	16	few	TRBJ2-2	CAWSGRDRGRTGELFF	TGTGCCTGGAGTGGGCGGGACAGGGGGCGCACCGGGGAGCTGTTTTTT
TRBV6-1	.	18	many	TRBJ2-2	CASLSRGVGQGRTGELFF	TGTGCCAGTCTATCCCGAGGAGTGGGGCAGGGAAGGACCGGGGAGCTGTTTTTT
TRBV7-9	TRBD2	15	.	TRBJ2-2	CASSPGGAPTGELFF	TGTGCCAGCAGCCCCGGGGGGGCCCCCACCGGGGAGCTGTTTTTT
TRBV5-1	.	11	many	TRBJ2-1	CASTEYNEQFF	TGCGCCAGCACCGAGTACAATGAGCAGTTCTTC
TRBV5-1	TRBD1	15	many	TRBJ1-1	CASSPTGGMNTEAFF	TGCGCCAGCAGCCCCACAGGGGGGATGAACACTGAAGCTTTCTTT
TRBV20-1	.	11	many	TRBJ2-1	CSAHSGRGQFF	TGCAGTGCCCATAGTGGGAGAGGCCAGTTCTTC